Shown below are 27 T cell receptor beta chains from a single sample sequenced in a study of shared clonotypes between healthy human individuals. Method: immunoSEQ multiplex PCR; TCRdb's copy keeps in-frame clones and lacks some. This sample carries millions of clones, approximately 95% of them seen once, and the ten largest clones take more than 0.95%. Terminally differentiated effector memory CD45RA+ cells were excluded from the naive CD8 cells, which were CD45RO-negative and positively selected for CCR7. Source material: naive CD8+ T cells sorted from blood. Receptor source: a man in his late teens or twenties in good health.

The chain carries TRBV7-6 and TRBJ2-7, with 7 nucleotides matching TRBD2. The V gene end was trimmed by 3 bases and the J gene end by 4 bases; junction bases not matched to a gene: 9. CDR3 size: 15 residues. CDR1 and CDR2 from the germline V gene are SGHVS and FNYEAQ. CDR3 sequence reads: CASSFSGGSGYEQYF. In DNA, the CDR3 is TGTGCCAGCAGCTTTTCAGGCGGGAGCGGTTACGAGCAGTACTTC.

The chain carries TRBV7-2 and TRBJ2-3, with D perhaps matching TRBD2 (6 bases). The germline V gene has CDR1 SGHTA and CDR2 FQGNSA. The ends were cut back, 1 base at V and 2 bases at J, with 16 bases in the middle. The CDR3 extends over 17 amino acids. CDR3 sequence (DNA): TGTGCCAGCAGCTTAGAGCAGGGTGGGGGGACCACAGATACGCAGTATTTT. It encodes CASSLEQGGGTTDTQYF. Supplemented by reference TRBV7-2 and TRBJ2-3, the full variable domain reads GAGVSQSPSNKVTEKGKDVELRCDPISGHTALYWYRQSLGQGLEFLIYFQGNSAPDKSGLPSDRFSAERTGGSVSTLTIQRTQQEDSAVYLCASSLEQGGGTTDTQYFGPGTRLTVL.

The V gene is TRBV28, the J gene TRBJ1-1, with D unresolved. The germline V and J ends were trimmed by 0 bases and 4 bases, with 6 bases remaining between them. This CDR3 contains 13 residues. In germline, CDR1 is MDHEN, CDR2 SYDVKM. The CDR3 here is CASSLWSGTEAFF. The DNA of the CDR3 is TGTGCCAGCAGTTTATGGAGTGGCACTGAAGCTTTCTTT. Using reference TRBV28 and TRBJ1-1 for the parts outside the CDR3, the full variable domain is DVKVTQSSRYLVKRTGEKVFLECVQDMDHENMFWYRQDPGLGLRLIYFSYDVKMKEKGDIPEGYSVSREKKERFSLILESASTNQTSMYLCASSLWSGTEAFFGQGTRLTVV.

The V and J genes are TRBV11-2 and TRBJ2-7; D may be TRBD2 (6 bases). V dropped 5 bases and J dropped 4 bases, with 18 bases sitting between them. This CDR3 is 15 amino acids long. Germline-derived CDR1 and CDR2 are SGHAT and FQNNGV. The CDR3 coding sequence is TGTGCCAGCAGCATAGGGCCGGGAGTGGTTTACGAGCAGTACTTC. Its protein product is CASSIGPGVVYEQYF. Drawing the rest from reference TRBV11-2 and TRBJ2-7, the complete variable domain is EAGVAQSPRYKIIEKRQSVAFWCNPISGHATLYWYQQILGQGPKLLIQFQNNGVVDDSQLPKDRFSAERLKGVDSTLKIQPAKLEDSAVYLCASSIGPGVVYEQYFGPGTRLTVT.

This clone has a single count. The rearrangement uses TRBV4-1 and TRBJ2-7; no clear D gene. CDR1 and CDR2 from the germline V gene are MGHRA and YSYEKL. V was cut by 2 bases and J by 0 bases, with 8 bases left in between. CDR3 length: 14 amino acids. The CDR3 DNA reads TGCGCCAGCAGCCAATTAGGCCTCTCCTACGAGCAGTACTTC. Translated, it gives CASSQLGLSYEQYF.

This clone was picked up one time. The chain couples TRBV7-8 to TRBJ2-7; 9 bases map to TRBD2. The germline V gene encodes CDR1 SGHVS and CDR2 FQNEAQ. J was trimmed by 5 bases and V by 3 bases; bases with no gene match: 8. There are 15 residues in the CDR3. DNA of the CDR3: TGTGCCAGCAGCTTGGCTCTAGCGGGGCAAGACGAGCAGTACTTC. Translated, it gives CASSLALAGQDEQYF.

The chain employs TRBV27 and TRBJ2-7; D may be TRBD1 (6 bases). This CDR3 is 15 amino acids long. In germline, CDR1 is MNHEY, CDR2 SMNVEV (reference sequence). Deletions cut 5 bases from V and 0 bases from J, with 14 bases between. The CDR3 nucleotides are TGTGCCAGCAGTCCAACAGGGTGGGCCTCCTACGAGCAGTACTTC. Protein: CASSPTGWASYEQYF.

The chain has TRBV7-4 and TRBJ1-2; the match to TRBD1 covers 8 bases. V shed 5 bases, J shed 3 bases, and the junction held 11 bases outside the gene matches. CDR3 length: 16 residues. CDR1 and CDR2 (germline): SGHVT, SQSDAQ. The CDR3 protein is CASSEFVQGAYYGYTF. The CDR3 DNA sequence: TGTGCCAGCAGCGAATTCGTTCAGGGGGCATACTATGGCTACACCTTC. Full variable domain (remainder filled in from reference TRBV7-4 and TRBJ1-2): GAGVSQSPRYKVAKRGRDVALRCDSISGHVTLYWYRQTLGQGSEVLTYSQSDAQRDKSGRPSGRFSAERPERSVSTLKIQRTEQGDSAVYLCASSEFVQGAYYGYTFGSGTRLTVV.

The chain recombines TRBV5-1 with TRBJ1-5; D not certain. The CDR3 extends over 15 amino acids. The germline gives CDR1 SGHRS, CDR2 YFSETQ. The ends were cut back, 0 bases at V and 2 bases at J, with 9 bases in the middle. In DNA, the CDR3 is TGCGCCAGCAGCTTGGGTGGTTTAGGCAATCAGCCCCAGCATTTT. Translating it yields CASSLGGLGNQPQHF. The whole variable domain, filled in from reference TRBV5-1 and TRBJ1-5, reads KAGVTQTPRYLIKTRGQQVTLSCSPISGHRSVSWYQQTPGQGLQFLFEYFSETQRNKGNFPGRFSGRQFSNSRSEMNVSTLELGDSALYLCASSLGGLGNQPQHFGDGTRLSIL.

As regards this clone: Distinct nucleotide sequences in the sample also encode this CDR3. V and J are TRBV19 and TRBJ2-2, with D hard to call. The CDR3 has 11 residues. Germline V gives CDR1 LNHDA, CDR2 SQIVND (reference sequence). V gave up 3 bases and J gave up 6 bases, with 2 bases separating them. The CDR3 loop is CASSIPGELFF. CDR3 in DNA: TGTGCCAGTAGTATCCCCGGGGAGCTGTTTTTT.

V and J are TRBV27 and TRBJ1-2; D is uncertain. V shed 2 bases and J shed 4 bases, with 11 bases lying between them. Germline CDR1 is MNHEY and CDR2 is SMNVEV (reference sequence). The CDR3 sequence is 14 residues long. CDR3 sequence reads: CASSLRGTGYGYTF. The CDR3 region has the DNA TGTGCCAGCAGTTTACGGGGTACGGGCTATGGCTACACCTTC.

The chain uses TRBV19 and TRBJ2-7; 9 positions agree with TRBD2. CDR3 length: 15 amino acids. Germline lookup yields CDR1 LNHDA and CDR2 SQIVND (reference sequence). V lost 5 bases, J lost 6 bases, and 11 bases stayed unmatched. CDR3 residues: CASSLAGTSLGEQYF. CDR3 in DNA: TGTGCCAGTAGTCTCGCCGGGACTAGCTTGGGCGAGCAGTACTTC.

CDR3 sequence reads: CASSFGTEAFF. DNA of the CDR3: TGTGCCAGCAGCTTCGGCACCGAAGCTTTCTTT. The chain recombines TRBV11-3 with TRBJ1-1; D is uncertain. Germline assignment: CDR1 SGHNT and CDR2 YENEEA. CDR3 size: 11 residues. V was cut by 3 bases and J by 8 bases, with 7 bases left in between.

J is TRBJ2-7 and V is TRBV4-1; possibly TRBD1 for D (5 bases). The ends were cut back, 6 bases at V and 0 bases at J, with 15 bases in the middle. The CDR3 is 15 residues long. In germline, CDR1 is MGHRA, CDR2 YSYEKL. CDR3 bases: TGCGCCAGCAGATTCAGGGAAGAAGGCTCCTACGAGCAGTACTTC. Protein product: CASRFREEGSYEQYF.

Regarding this clone: Other DNA sequences in the same sample also yield this CDR3. The chain couples TRBV7-9 to TRBJ1-4; no definite D call. This CDR3 has 15 residues. Per the germline V gene, CDR1 is SEHNR and CDR2 is FQNEAQ (reference sequence). Trimming cost V 5 bases and J 0 bases, with 10 bases left between them. The chain's CDR3 is CASSRTEATNEKLFF. The CDR3 region has the DNA TGTGCCAGCAGCCGGACGGAGGCAACTAATGAAAAACTGTTTTTT.

The chain couples TRBV5-8 to TRBJ2-7; D may be TRBD1 (5 bases). This CDR3 has 11 amino acids. Trimming pared 4 bases from V and 6 bases from J, leaving 8 bases between. CDR1 is SGHTS and CDR2 is YDEGEE in the germline V gene. Here the CDR3 DNA reads TGTGCCAGCAGCCAAGGGGCCGAGCAGTACTTC. It specifies CASSQGAEQYF.

The chain employs TRBV4-3 and TRBJ2-6; 10 positions agree with TRBD1. CDR1 is LGHNA and CDR2 is YSLEER in the germline V gene. J was trimmed by 0 bases and V by 2 bases; bases with no gene match: 10. This CDR3 comprises 20 residues. CDR3 DNA sequence: TGCGCCAGCAGCCAAACGAAGGGGACAGGGGAATTCTCTGGGGCCAACGTCCTGACTTTC. Translation: CASSQTKGTGEFSGANVLTF.

V gene TRBV7-9 combines with J gene TRBJ2-2, with 11 bases identical to TRBD2. Germline CDR1 reads SEHNR; CDR2 reads FQNEAQ (reference sequence). This CDR3 spans 16 amino acids. V lost 4 bases, J lost 7 bases, and 8 bases stayed unmatched. The CDR3 spells CASSSRLAGLVGELFF. The DNA of the CDR3 is TGTGCCAGCAGCTCTAGACTAGCGGGACTAGTCGGGGAGCTGTTTTTT.

The J gene is TRBJ1-2, the V gene TRBV6-6; D remains unclear. This CDR3 contains 13 residues. Trimming stripped 4 bases from V and 8 bases from J, with 14 bases between. Germline CDR1 and CDR2: MNHNY and SVGAGI (reference sequence). As DNA, the CDR3 is TGTGCCAGCAGTTTGGCCAGCAAGGCAGGCTACACCTTC. Its protein product is CASSLASKAGYTF.

The count of this clone is one. The V gene is TRBV27, the J gene TRBJ2-7; 8 bases are a match to TRBD1. CDR1 is MNHEY, CDR2 SMNVEV, per germline (reference sequence). V dropped 2 bases and J dropped 3; count of bases not matched to a gene: 3. The CDR3 spans 14 residues. CDR3 amino acids: CASSLGQGHYEQYF. CDR3 coding DNA: TGTGCCAGCAGTTTAGGACAGGGCCACTACGAGCAGTACTTC.

The chain carries TRBV18 and TRBJ2-7; D is undetermined. Germline values: CDR1 KGHSH, CDR2 LQKENI. The CDR3 spans 10 residues. The ends were cut back, 7 bases at V and 9 bases at J, with 10 bases in the middle. CDR3 amino acids: CASLTFGQYF. The DNA of the CDR3 is TGTGCCAGCTTGACGTTCGGGCAGTACTTC.

This chain connects TRBV12-5 to TRBJ2-2, with TRBD2 identical over 10 bases. Germline-derived CDR1 and CDR2 are LGHNT and FRNRAP. This CDR3 is 16 amino acids long. J lost 8 bases, V lost 3 bases, and 9 bases had no gene match. The CDR3 region has the DNA TGTGCTAGTGGTTTAGCGGGAGGGCCTGTTTCTGGGGAGCTGTTTTTT. Its protein product is CASGLAGGPVSGELFF.

This sequence joins TRBV23-1 and TRBJ2-2; D assignment may be TRBD1 or TRBD2 (5 bases each). TRBV23-1 is filed as an ORF, its function uncertain. Trimming shortened V by 4 bases and J by 6 bases, and 9 bases separated the two germline ends. The CDR3 runs 13 residues. The CDR3 sequence: CASSRGVPGELFF. CDR3 in DNA: TGCGCCAGCAGTCGAGGGGTCCCCGGGGAGCTGTTTTTT.

This chain links TRBV27 with TRBJ2-7, with 9 nucleotides matching TRBD1. The CDR3 extends over 14 amino acids. Losses at the gene ends were 6 bases for V and 2 bases for J; bases not matched to a gene: 5. Germline V gene sequence: CDR1 MNHEY, CDR2 SMNVEV (reference sequence). The CDR3 sequence: CASSNRGRTYEQYF. In nucleotides, the CDR3 is TGTGCCAGCAGCAACAGGGGGCGAACCTACGAGCAGTACTTC.

This chain connects TRBV7-9 to TRBJ2-3; D might be TRBD2 (5 bases). This CDR3 is 15 amino acids long. The germline CDR1 and CDR2 sequences are SEHNR and FQNEAQ (reference sequence). The germline V and J ends were trimmed by 5 bases and 0 bases, with 12 bases remaining between them. Written as DNA, the CDR3 is TGTGCCAGCAGCCCAAGACTACCGAGCACAGATACGCAGTATTTT. Protein: CASSPRLPSTDTQYF.

The chain uses TRBV13 and TRBJ2-2; D is unclear. This CDR3 has 15 amino acids. V was trimmed by 6 bases and J by 5 bases, leaving 16 bases between them. Germline CDR1 and CDR2: PRHDT and FYEKMQ (reference sequence). The CDR3 region has the DNA TGTGCCAGCAGAGATTCTCTCGGCGCTACCGGGGAGCTGTTTTTT. Residues: CASRDSLGATGELFF.

The V gene is TRBV11-2, the J gene TRBJ1-2; D call uncertain. The CDR3 length is 15 residues. Germline assignment: CDR1 SGHAT and CDR2 FQNNGV. Trimming removed 0 bases at V and 5 bases at J, with 13 bases between. The CDR3 is CASSLDLGFPYGYTF. The CDR3 DNA is TGTGCCAGCAGCTTAGATTTGGGATTTCCTTATGGCTACACCTTC.